Following are 27 T cell receptor beta chains from one sample sequenced in a study of PD-1 blockade in classical Hodgkin lymphoma. The sample's time point: cycle 4 day 1 (C4D1), after five to seven weeks of nivolumab. Each patient's relapse followed autologous stem cell transplantation, and brentuximab vedotin exposure varied. Investigators obtained CD8+ T cells from thawed PBMCs by magnetic negative selection. Using immunoSEQ multiplex PCR, the repertoire was profiled, and TCRdb retains in-frame clones only, with some absent. The repertoire holds over 700 clones, with roughly 70% as singletons. Source: CD8+ T cells from blood, taken before the fourth cycle of nivolumab. These receptors came from a human donor with classical Hodgkin lymphoma.

This clone was found a few times. V is TRBV27 and J is TRBJ2-3; 8 nucleotides line up with TRBD2. V shed 5 bases, J shed 0 bases, and the junction held 7 bases outside the gene matches. The CDR3 runs 16 residues. CDR1 and CDR2 from the germline V gene are MNHEY and SMNVEV (reference sequence). The CDR3: CASSESGRRSTDTQYF. The CDR3 DNA reads TGTGCCAGCAGTGAGAGCGGGAGACGGAGCACAGATACGCAGTATTTT.

By share, this clone counts as large. The rearrangement joins TRBV27 to TRBJ2-7, with 8 bases aligning to TRBD1. The CDR3 sequence is 17 residues long. The junction had 11 bases not matched to a gene; V was cut back by 3 bases and J by 1 base. The germline CDR1 and CDR2 sequences are MNHEY and SMNVEV (reference sequence). The chain's CDR3 is CASSFRAGGGSSYEQYF. The CDR3 nucleotides read TGTGCCAGCAGTTTCAGGGCAGGGGGCGGGTCATCCTACGAGCAGTACTTC.

There are a few counts of this clone. The V gene is TRBV6-8, the J gene TRBJ2-1, with 7 positions matching TRBD2. Per the germline V gene, CDR1 is MNHGY and CDR2 is SAAAGT. With 7 bases clipped from V and 2 bases from J, the junction kept 8 bases outside the gene matches. CDR3 length: 15 amino acids. Written as DNA, the CDR3 is TGTGCCAGCACCGAACGGGGACTAACCTACAATGAGCAGTTCTTC. It codes for CASTERGLTYNEQFF.

The V call is TRBV5-1, the J call TRBJ1-2; 10 bases line up with TRBD1. The V gene's germline CDR1 is SGHRS and CDR2 YFSETQ. The length of the CDR3 is 15 residues. After removal of 4 bases from V and 5 bases from J, the junction contained 8 bases not matched to a gene. DNA for the CDR3: TGCGCCAGCAGCCCCGGGGGACAGGGGAAATATGGCTACACCTTC. Protein product: CASSPGGQGKYGYTF.

This clone was counted between two and nine times. This rearrangement joins TRBV30 to TRBJ1-1; D is possibly TRBD1 (6 bases). The germline V gene has CDR1 GTSNPN and CDR2 SVGIG (reference sequence). The V end was cut by 5 bases, the J end by 7 bases, with 17 bases between. This CDR3 is 13 amino acids long. CDR3 nucleotides: TGTGCCTGGGACCCAGTAGGGGGTTTTGAAGCTTTCTTT. Encoded protein: CAWDPVGGFEAFF.

The chain couples TRBV7-8 to TRBJ2-3, with 8 bases aligning to TRBD2. This CDR3 region has 17 residues. J gave up 5 bases and V 2 bases, and 12 bases lay outside the gene matches. Per germline, CDR1 SGHVS and CDR2 FQNEAQ. This chain's CDR3 is CASSLSRGGKAGDTQYF. CDR3 sequence (DNA): TGTGCCAGCAGCTTATCCCGCGGGGGGAAGGCTGGAGATACGCAGTATTTT.

The genes are TRBV7-6 and TRBJ2-2; tentative D call: TRBD1 (5 bases). Trimming pared 5 bases from V and 5 bases from J, leaving 15 bases between. CDR1 SGHVS and CDR2 FNYEAQ come from the germline V gene. The CDR3 extends over 15 amino acids. The CDR3 spells CASSDRGRTTGELFF. CDR3 sequence (DNA): TGTGCCAGCAGCGATAGGGGCCGTACAACCGGGGAGCTGTTTTTT.

This rearrangement joins TRBV27 to TRBJ2-1; the D gene is possibly TRBD2 (6 bases). The CDR3 has 16 amino acids. V was pared by 0 bases and J by 6 bases, with 15 bases between. Germline V gene data show CDR1 as MNHEY and CDR2 as SMNVEV (reference sequence). DNA for the CDR3: TGTGCCAGCAGTTTATCGGGCCGGGAGTGGAGCAATGAGCAGTTCTTC. Its protein product is CASSLSGREWSNEQFF.

The rearrangement joins TRBV4-2 to TRBJ1-2, with unresolved D. The CDR3 extends over 17 amino acids. V lost 0 bases and J lost 7, with 21 bases in between. From germline, CDR1 is LGHNA and CDR2 YNFKEQ. The CDR3 DNA is TGTGCCAGCAGCCAAGATTTCGATGGCTACCTCCCAGGTGGCTACACCTTC. Amino acids: CASSQDFDGYLPGGYTF.

V is TRBV7-9 and J is TRBJ1-2; 7 nucleotides line up with TRBD1. The length of the CDR3 is 15 residues. Germline-derived CDR1 and CDR2 are SEHNR and FQNEAQ (reference sequence). V trimming: 2 bases; J trimming: 3 bases; junction bases outside the gene matches: 6. The CDR3 reads CASSLTTGSYYGYTF. The CDR3 DNA is TGTGCCAGCAGCTTAACGACAGGGTCCTACTATGGCTACACCTTC.

V gene TRBV4-1 combines with J gene TRBJ2-3; D gene unclear. The CDR3 sequence is 15 residues long. CDR1 MGHRA and CDR2 YSYEKL come from the germline V gene. V shed 0 bases and J shed 4 bases, with 11 bases lying between them. The CDR3 sequence: CASSQDVGPADTQYF. As DNA, the CDR3 is TGCGCCAGCAGCCAAGATGTCGGCCCGGCAGATACGCAGTATTTT.

This clone appeared a few times. V gene TRBV6-6 combines with J gene TRBJ2-2, with a possible D match to TRBD1 (6 bases). V gave up 6 bases and J gave up 2 bases, with 13 bases separating them. The CDR3 totals 15 residues. Germline V gene data show CDR1 as MNHNY and CDR2 as SVGAGI (reference sequence). The CDR3 is CASRLGGYNTGELFF. In nucleotides, the CDR3 is TGTGCCAGCAGGCTTGGGGGCTACAACACCGGGGAGCTGTTTTTT.

This clone is classed as large. The chain couples TRBV6-1 to TRBJ2-7; 8 bases fit TRBD1. The CDR3 extends over 14 amino acids. V gave up 3 bases and J gave up 5 bases; unmatched junction bases: 6. CDR1 is MNHNS and CDR2 is SASEGT in the germline V gene. CDR3 sequence reads: CASSDWAGGHEQYF. CDR3 in DNA: TGTGCCAGCAGTGATTGGGCAGGGGGCCACGAGCAGTACTTC.

The chain uses TRBV7-9 and TRBJ2-2; 14 nucleotides line up with TRBD2. Germline values: CDR1 SEHNR, CDR2 FQNEAQ (reference sequence). After removal of 2 bases from V and 1 base from J, the junction contained 3 bases not matched to a gene. CDR3 size: 18 residues. The CDR3, as DNA: TGTGCCAGCAGCTTACCCGGGACTAGCGGGAGGAACACCGGGGAGCTGTTTTTT. Its translation: CASSLPGTSGRNTGELFF.

The V call is TRBV7-9, the J call TRBJ2-1; 13 nucleotides match TRBD2. With 6 bases clipped from V and 5 bases from J, the junction kept 7 bases outside the gene matches. The CDR3 length is 16 residues. Germline V gene data show CDR1 as SEHNR and CDR2 as FQNEAQ (reference sequence). Written as DNA, the CDR3 is TGTGCCAGCAGACCCAGACTAGCGGGGGGCAACAATGAGCAGTTCTTC. It specifies CASRPRLAGGNNEQFF.

V usage is TRBV7-9 and J usage is TRBJ1-1, with TRBD1 identical over 7 bases. With V trimmed by 5 bases and J by 1 base, 10 bases remained unmatched. CDR1 and CDR2 (germline): SEHNR, FQNEAQ (reference sequence). The CDR3 covers 16 residues. The CDR3 is CASSPPTGAANTEAFF. For the CDR3, the DNA is TGTGCCAGCAGCCCGCCCACAGGGGCGGCGAACACTGAAGCTTTCTTT.

V and J are TRBV7-9 and TRBJ2-7; 7 bases are a match to TRBD2. The CDR3 contains 15 residues. Germline trimming cut 5 bases from V and 4 bases from J; bases unmatched to any gene: 11. CDR1 is SEHNR, CDR2 FQNEAQ, per germline (reference sequence). CDR3 protein: CASSPGLTRKYEQYF. The DNA for the CDR3 is TGTGCCAGCAGCCCGGGACTAACTAGAAAGTACGAGCAGTACTTC.

V and J are TRBV10-3 and TRBJ2-5; TRBD1 matches at 10 bases. Germline V gives CDR1 ENHRY, CDR2 SYGVKD. The CDR3 spans 17 residues. V shed 4 bases, J shed 2 bases, and the junction held 10 bases outside the gene matches. CDR3 sequence (DNA): TGTGCCATCAGTGGACCGGGAGGGGACAGGGGACAAGAGACCCAGTACTTC. Residues: CAISGPGGDRGQETQYF.

The chain joins TRBV5-1 to TRBJ2-1; no reliable D call. Between the trimmed V and J ends, which lost 4 bases and 6 bases, there was a span of 14 bases. Germline values: CDR1 SGHRS, CDR2 YFSETQ. CDR3 length equals 14 residues. The CDR3 here is CASSPRRAFNEQFF. The CDR3 nucleotides are TGCGCCAGCAGCCCCCGCCGGGCCTTCAATGAGCAGTTCTTC.

The CDR3 nucleotides read TGTGCCAGCAGGACAAGCGGGGGTAACTACGAGCAGTACTTC. Translated: CASRTSGGNYEQYF. The chain uses TRBV27 and TRBJ2-7; 8 nucleotides match TRBD2. Trimming cost V 6 bases and J 3 bases; bases outside gene matches: 7. This CDR3 spans 14 amino acids. Germline lookup yields CDR1 MNHEY and CDR2 SMNVEV (reference sequence).

The rearrangement links TRBV7-8 to TRBJ2-1; 10 nucleotides agree with TRBD2. CDR3 length: 18 residues. Germline trimming cut 4 bases from V and 4 bases from J; bases unmatched to any gene: 13. Germline V gene lookup returns CDR1 SGHVS and CDR2 FQNEAQ. This chain's CDR3 is CASSSAVAGGSLYNEQFF. The CDR3 DNA is TGTGCCAGCAGCTCTGCCGTAGCGGGGGGATCCCTTTACAATGAGCAGTTCTTC.

The chain recombines TRBV5-6 with TRBJ2-7; 8 bases align to TRBD2. Germline values: CDR1 SGHDT, CDR2 YYEEEE. CDR3 length: 14 amino acids. Trimming cost V 4 bases and J 2 bases; bases outside gene matches: 5. The CDR3 DNA follows: TGTGCCAGCAGCCGCGGGACTAGTACCTACGAGCAGTACTTC. As protein: CASSRGTSTYEQYF.

This clone was recorded once. The chain uses TRBV9 and TRBJ1-3; D unclear. The CDR3 runs to 17 residues. Trimming took 4 bases from V and 0 from J, leaving 17 bases between them. Germline lookup yields CDR1 SGDLS and CDR2 YYNGEE. CDR3 sequence (DNA): TGTGCCAGCAGCCCAATTGGCAGCCCTACCTCTGGAAACACCATATATTTT. It yields the protein CASSPIGSPTSGNTIYF.

This chain uses TRBV4-1 with TRBJ2-2, with D possibly TRBD1 on 5 matching bases. This CDR3 is 14 amino acids long. Per germline, CDR1 MGHRA and CDR2 YSYEKL. V gave up 1 base and J gave up 7 bases, with 10 bases separating them. CDR3 protein: CASSQASGYGELFF. The CDR3 DNA reads TGCGCCAGCAGCCAAGCCTCAGGGTACGGGGAGCTGTTTTTT.

The V and J genes are TRBV19 and TRBJ2-7; TRBD1 matches at 9 bases. This CDR3 spans 14 amino acids. CDR1 and CDR2 (germline): LNHDA, SQIVND (reference sequence). The trim removed 10 bases at V and 1 base at J, leaving 8 bases unmatched. The CDR3 DNA sequence: TGTGCCACCACCCCGGGACAGGGATCCTACGAGCAGTACTTC. This encodes CATTPGQGSYEQYF.

This chain links TRBV29-1 with TRBJ2-7; D is undetermined. Germline lookup yields CDR1 SQVTM and CDR2 ANQGSEA. This CDR3 has 10 residues. Trimming removed 6 bases from V and 2 bases from J, with 5 bases in between. As DNA, the CDR3 is TGCAGCGTAGTGGCCTACGAGCAGTACTTC. This encodes CSVVAYEQYF.

The rearrangement links TRBV5-1 to TRBJ2-7; D gene uncertain. The CDR3 covers 15 residues. Germline lookup yields CDR1 SGHRS and CDR2 YFSETQ. V lost 4 bases to trimming and J lost 7 bases, with 21 bases between them. CDR3 DNA sequence: TGCGCCAGCAGCCTCTCGAGTTTTGAGTTGGGGGAGCAGTACTTC. Translation gives CASSLSSFELGEQYF.